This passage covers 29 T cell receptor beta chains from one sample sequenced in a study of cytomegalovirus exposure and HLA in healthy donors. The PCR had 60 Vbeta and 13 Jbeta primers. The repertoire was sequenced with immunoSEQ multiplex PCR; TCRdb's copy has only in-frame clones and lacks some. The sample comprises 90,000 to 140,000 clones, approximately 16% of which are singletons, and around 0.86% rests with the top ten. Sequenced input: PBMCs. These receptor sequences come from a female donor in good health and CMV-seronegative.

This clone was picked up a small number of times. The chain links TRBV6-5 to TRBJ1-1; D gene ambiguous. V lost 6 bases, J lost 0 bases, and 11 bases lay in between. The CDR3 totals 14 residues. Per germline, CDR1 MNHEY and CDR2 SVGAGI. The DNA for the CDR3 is TGTGCCAGCAGGGAGGGCCTCATGAACACTGAAGCTTTCTTT. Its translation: CASREGLMNTEAFF.

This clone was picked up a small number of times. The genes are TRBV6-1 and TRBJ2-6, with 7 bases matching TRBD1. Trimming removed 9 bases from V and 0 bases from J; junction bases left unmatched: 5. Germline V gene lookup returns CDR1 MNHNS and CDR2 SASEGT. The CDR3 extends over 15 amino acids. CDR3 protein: CASRDSFSGANVLTF. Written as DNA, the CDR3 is TGTGCCAGTAGGGACAGCTTCTCTGGGGCCAACGTCCTGACTTTC.

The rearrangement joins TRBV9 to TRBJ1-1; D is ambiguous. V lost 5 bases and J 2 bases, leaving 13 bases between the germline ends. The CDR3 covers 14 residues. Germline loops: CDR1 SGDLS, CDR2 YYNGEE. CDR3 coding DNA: TGTGCCAGCAGTTCCGCTGGGAGTAACACTGAAGCTTTCTTT. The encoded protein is CASSSAGSNTEAFF.

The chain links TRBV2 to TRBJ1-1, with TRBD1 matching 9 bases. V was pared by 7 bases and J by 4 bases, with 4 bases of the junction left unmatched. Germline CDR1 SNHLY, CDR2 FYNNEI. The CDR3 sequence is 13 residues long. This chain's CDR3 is CASKGTGPTEAFF. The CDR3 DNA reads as TGTGCCAGCAAAGGGACAGGGCCCACTGAAGCTTTCTTT. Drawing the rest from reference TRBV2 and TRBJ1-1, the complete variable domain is EPEVTQTPSHQVTQMGQEVILRCVPISNHLYFYWYRQILGQKVEFLVSFYNNEISEKSEIFDDQFSVERPDGSNFTLKIRSTKLEDSAMYFCASKGTGPTEAFFGQGTRLTVV.

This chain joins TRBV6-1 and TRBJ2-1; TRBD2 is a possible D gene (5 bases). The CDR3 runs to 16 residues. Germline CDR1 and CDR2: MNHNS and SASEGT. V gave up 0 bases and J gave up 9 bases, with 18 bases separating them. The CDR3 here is CASSEATWLALTEQFF. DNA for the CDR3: TGTGCCAGCAGTGAAGCTACCTGGCTAGCCTTAACTGAGCAGTTCTTC.

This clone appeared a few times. The CDR3 bases are TGCGCCAGCAGCTTAACACAGGGGGCTAGCGGGGAGCTGTTTTTT. Its protein product is CASSLTQGASGELFF. This chain links TRBV5-1 with TRBJ2-2, with TRBD1 matching 9 bases. The CDR3 covers 15 residues. The J segment lost 7 bases and the V segment lost 2 bases, leaving 6 bases of the junction unmatched. From germline, CDR1 is SGHRS and CDR2 YFSETQ.

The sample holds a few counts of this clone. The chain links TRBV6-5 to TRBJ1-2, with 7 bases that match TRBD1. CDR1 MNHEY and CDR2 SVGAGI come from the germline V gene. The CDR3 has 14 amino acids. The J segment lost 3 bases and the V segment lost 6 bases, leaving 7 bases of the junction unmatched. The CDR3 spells CASRRQGLDYGYTF. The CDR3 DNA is TGTGCCAGCAGACGACAGGGCCTCGACTATGGCTACACCTTC.

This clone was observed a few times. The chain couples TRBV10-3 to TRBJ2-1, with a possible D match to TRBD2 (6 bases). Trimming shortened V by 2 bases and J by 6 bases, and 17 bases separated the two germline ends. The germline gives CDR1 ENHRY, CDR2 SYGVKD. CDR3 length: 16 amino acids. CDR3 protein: CAISEARGLHSNEQFF. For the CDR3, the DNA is TGTGCCATCAGTGAGGCCCGTGGACTACATAGCAATGAGCAGTTCTTC.

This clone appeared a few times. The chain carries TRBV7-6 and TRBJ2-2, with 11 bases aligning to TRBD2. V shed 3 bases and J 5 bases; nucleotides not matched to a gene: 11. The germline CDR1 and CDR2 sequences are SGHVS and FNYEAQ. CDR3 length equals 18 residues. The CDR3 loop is CASSLYSGGAQETGELFF. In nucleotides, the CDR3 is TGTGCCAGCAGCTTGTATAGCGGGGGGGCACAGGAAACCGGGGAGCTGTTTTTT.

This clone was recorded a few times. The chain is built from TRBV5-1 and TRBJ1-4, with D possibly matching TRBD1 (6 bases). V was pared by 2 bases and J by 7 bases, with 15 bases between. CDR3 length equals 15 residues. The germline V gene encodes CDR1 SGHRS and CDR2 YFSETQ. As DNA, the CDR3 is TGCGCCAGCAGCTTAACCGGGACACCTGCTGAAAAACTGTTTTTT. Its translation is CASSLTGTPAEKLFF. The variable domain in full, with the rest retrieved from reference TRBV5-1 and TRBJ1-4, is KAGVTQTPRYLIKTRGQQVTLSCSPISGHRSVSWYQQTPGQGLQFLFEYFSETQRNKGNFPGRFSGRQFSNSRSEMNVSTLELGDSALYLCASSLTGTPAEKLFFGSGTQLSVL.

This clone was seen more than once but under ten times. CDR3 residues: CASSPRAGDSYNEQFF. Here the CDR3 DNA reads TGCGCCAGCAGCCCGAGGGCGGGAGACTCCTACAATGAGCAGTTCTTC. The chain recombines TRBV5-1 with TRBJ2-1; 7 positions match TRBD2. With 4 bases clipped from V and 0 bases from J, the junction kept 7 bases outside the gene matches. The germline gives CDR1 SGHRS, CDR2 YFSETQ. The CDR3 loop spans 16 amino acids.

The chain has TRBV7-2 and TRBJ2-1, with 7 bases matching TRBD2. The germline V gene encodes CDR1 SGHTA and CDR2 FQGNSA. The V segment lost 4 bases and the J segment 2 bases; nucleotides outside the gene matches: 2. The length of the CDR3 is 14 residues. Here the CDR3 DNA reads TGTGCCAGCAGCTCGGGGGGAACCTACAATGAGCAGTTCTTC. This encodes CASSSGGTYNEQFF.

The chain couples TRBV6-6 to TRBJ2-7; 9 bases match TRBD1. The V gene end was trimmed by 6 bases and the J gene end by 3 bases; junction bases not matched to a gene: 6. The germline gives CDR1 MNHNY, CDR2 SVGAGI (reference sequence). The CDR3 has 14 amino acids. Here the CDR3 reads CASRAGTGIYEQYF. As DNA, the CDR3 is TGTGCCAGCAGGGCCGGGACAGGGATCTACGAGCAGTACTTC.

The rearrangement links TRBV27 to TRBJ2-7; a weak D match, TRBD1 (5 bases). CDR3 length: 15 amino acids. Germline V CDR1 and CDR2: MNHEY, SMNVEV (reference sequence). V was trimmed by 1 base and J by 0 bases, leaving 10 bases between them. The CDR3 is CASSLFGQGSYEQYF. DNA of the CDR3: TGTGCCAGCAGTTTATTTGGGCAGGGCTCCTACGAGCAGTACTTC.

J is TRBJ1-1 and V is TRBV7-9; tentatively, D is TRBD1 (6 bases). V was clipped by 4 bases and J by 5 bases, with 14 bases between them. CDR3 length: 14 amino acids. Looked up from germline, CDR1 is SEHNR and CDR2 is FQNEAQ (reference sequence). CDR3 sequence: CASSSEGVGTEAFF. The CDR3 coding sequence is TGTGCCAGCAGCTCTGAGGGGGTAGGTACTGAAGCTTTCTTT.

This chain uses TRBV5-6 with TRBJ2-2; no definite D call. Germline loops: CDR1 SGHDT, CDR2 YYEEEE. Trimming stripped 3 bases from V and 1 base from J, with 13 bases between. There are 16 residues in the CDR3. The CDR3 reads CASSSPNGGNTGELFF. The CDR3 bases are TGTGCCAGCAGCTCCCCAAACGGCGGGAACACCGGGGAGCTGTTTTTT.

CDR3 coding DNA: TGCGCCAGCAGCCAAGAGCGGTACAATGAGCAGTTCTTC. As protein: CASSQERYNEQFF. The chain joins TRBV4-3 to TRBJ2-1; D call uncertain. This CDR3 is 13 amino acids long. The V gene lost 0 bases and the J gene lost 4 bases, with 4 bases spanning the gap. Germline V gene data show CDR1 as LGHNA and CDR2 as YSLEER.

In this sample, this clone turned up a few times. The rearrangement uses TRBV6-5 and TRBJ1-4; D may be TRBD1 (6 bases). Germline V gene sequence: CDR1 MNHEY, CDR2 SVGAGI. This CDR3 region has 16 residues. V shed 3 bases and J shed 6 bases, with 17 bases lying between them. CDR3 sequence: CASSYRPRGIDEKLFF. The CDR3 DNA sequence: TGTGCCAGCAGTTATAGGCCCAGGGGTATTGATGAAAAACTGTTTTTT.

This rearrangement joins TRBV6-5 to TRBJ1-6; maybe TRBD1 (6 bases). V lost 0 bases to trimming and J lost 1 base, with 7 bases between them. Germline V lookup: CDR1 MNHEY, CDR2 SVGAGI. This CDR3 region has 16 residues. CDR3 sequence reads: CASSYSQGSYNSPLHF. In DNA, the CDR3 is TGTGCCAGCAGTTACTCTCAGGGGTCCTATAATTCACCCCTCCACTTT.

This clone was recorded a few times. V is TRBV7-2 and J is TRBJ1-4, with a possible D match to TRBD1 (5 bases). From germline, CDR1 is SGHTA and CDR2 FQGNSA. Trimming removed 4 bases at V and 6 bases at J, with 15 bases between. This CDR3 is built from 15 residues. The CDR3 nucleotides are TGTGCCAGCAGCTCCGGGGGGACGGAGTATGAAAAACTGTTTTTT. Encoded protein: CASSSGGTEYEKLFF.

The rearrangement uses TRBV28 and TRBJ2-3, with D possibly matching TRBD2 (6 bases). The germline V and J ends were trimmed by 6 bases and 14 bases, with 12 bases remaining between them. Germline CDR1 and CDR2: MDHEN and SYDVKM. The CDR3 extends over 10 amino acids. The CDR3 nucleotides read TGTGCCAGCAGAGGTCGGGAGTGGTATTTT. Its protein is CASRGREWYF.

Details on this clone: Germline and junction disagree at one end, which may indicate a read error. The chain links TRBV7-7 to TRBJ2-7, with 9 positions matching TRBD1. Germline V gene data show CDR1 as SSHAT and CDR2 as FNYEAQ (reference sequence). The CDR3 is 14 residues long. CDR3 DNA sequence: TGTGCTAGCAGCTTAGGGACAGGGAACTACGAGCAGTACTTC. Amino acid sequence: CASSLGTGNYEQYF.

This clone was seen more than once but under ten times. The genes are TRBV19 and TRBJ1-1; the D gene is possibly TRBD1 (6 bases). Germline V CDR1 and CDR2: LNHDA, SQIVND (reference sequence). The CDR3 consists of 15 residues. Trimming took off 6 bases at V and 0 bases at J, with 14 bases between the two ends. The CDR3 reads CASRRPDSMNTEAFF. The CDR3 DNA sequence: TGTGCCAGTAGGAGACCGGACAGCATGAACACTGAAGCTTTCTTT.

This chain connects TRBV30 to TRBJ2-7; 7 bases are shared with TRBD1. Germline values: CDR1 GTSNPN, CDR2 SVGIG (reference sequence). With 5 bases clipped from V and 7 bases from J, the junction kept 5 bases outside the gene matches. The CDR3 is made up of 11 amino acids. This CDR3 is CAWDRGLEQYF. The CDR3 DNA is TGTGCCTGGGATAGGGGGCTTGAGCAGTACTTC.

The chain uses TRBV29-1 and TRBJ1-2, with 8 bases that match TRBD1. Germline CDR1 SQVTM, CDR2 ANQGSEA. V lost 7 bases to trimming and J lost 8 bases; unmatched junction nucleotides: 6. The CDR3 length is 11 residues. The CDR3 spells CSAGDRRGYTF. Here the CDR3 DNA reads TGCAGCGCCGGGGACAGGAGAGGCTACACCTTC.

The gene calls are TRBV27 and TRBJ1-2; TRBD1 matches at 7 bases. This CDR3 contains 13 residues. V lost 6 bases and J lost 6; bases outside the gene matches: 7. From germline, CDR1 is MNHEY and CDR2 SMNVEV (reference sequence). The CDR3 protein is CASSRPDRDGYTF. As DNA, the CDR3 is TGTGCCAGCAGCCGACCCGACAGGGATGGCTACACCTTC.

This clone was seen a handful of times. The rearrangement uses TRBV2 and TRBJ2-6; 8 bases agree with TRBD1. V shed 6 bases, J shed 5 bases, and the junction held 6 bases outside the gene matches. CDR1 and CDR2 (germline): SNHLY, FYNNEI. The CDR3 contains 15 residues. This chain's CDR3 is CASSDQGARANVLTF. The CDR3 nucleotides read TGTGCCAGCAGCGACCAGGGGGCGCGGGCCAACGTCCTGACTTTC.

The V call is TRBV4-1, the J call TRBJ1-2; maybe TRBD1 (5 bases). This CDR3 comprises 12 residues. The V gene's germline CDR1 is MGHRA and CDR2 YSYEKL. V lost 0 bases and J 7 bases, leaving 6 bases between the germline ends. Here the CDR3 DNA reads TGCGCCAGCAGCCAAGACGGGGGTGGCTACACCTTC. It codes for CASSQDGGGYTF.

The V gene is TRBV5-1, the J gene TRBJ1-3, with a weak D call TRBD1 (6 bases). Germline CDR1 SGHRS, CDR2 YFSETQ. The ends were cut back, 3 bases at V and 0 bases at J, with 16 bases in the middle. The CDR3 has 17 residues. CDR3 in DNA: TGCGCCAGCAGCTCCGGGACACTAACGGGCTCTGGAAACACCATATATTTT. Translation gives CASSSGTLTGSGNTIYF. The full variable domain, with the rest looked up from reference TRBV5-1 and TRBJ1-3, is KAGVTQTPRYLIKTRGQQVTLSCSPISGHRSVSWYQQTPGQGLQFLFEYFSETQRNKGNFPGRFSGRQFSNSRSEMNVSTLELGDSALYLCASSSGTLTGSGNTIYFGEGSWLTVV.